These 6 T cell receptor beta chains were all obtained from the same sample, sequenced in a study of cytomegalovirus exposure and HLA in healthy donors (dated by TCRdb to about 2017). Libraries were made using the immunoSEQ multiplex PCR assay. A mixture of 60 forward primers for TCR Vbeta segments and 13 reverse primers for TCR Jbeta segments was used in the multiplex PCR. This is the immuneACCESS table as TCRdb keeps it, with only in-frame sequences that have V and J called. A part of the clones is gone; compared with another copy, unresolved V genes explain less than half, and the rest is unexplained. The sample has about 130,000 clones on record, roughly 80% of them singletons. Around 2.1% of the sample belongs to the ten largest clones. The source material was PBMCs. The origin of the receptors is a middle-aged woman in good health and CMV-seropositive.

CDR3 DNA: TGTGCCAGCAGCCAAGGCTACGCGAATAATTCACCCCTCCACTTT. This codes for CASSQGYANNSPLHF. The V gene is TRBV4-2, the J gene TRBJ1-6; no definite D call. The length of the CDR3 is 15 residues. V lost 1 base to trimming and J lost 5 bases, with 9 bases between them. Germline V gene sequence: CDR1 LGHNA, CDR2 YNFKEQ.

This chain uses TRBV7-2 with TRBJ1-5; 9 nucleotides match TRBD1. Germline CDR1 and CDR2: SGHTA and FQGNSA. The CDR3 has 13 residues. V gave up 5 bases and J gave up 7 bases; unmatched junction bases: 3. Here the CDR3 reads CASSQGQGQPQHF. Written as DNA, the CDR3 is TGTGCCAGCAGCCAGGGACAGGGCCAGCCCCAGCATTTT.

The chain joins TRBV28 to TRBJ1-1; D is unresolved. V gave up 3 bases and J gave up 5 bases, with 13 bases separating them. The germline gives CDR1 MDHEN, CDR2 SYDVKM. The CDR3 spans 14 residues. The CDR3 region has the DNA TGTGCCAGCAGTTTGTACCTCCTCACAACTGAAGCTTTCTTT. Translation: CASSLYLLTTEAFF.

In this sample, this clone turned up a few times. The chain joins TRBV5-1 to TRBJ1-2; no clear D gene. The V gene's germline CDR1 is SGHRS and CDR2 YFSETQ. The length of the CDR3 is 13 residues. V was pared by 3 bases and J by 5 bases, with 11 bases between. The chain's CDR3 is CASSYGGNYGYTF. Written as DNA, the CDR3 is TGCGCCAGCAGCTACGGAGGGAATTATGGCTACACCTTC.

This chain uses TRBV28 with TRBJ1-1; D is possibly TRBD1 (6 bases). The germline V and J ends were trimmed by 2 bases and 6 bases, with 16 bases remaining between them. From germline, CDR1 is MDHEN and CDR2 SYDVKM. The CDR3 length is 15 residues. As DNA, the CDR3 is TGTGCCAGCAGTTTACTACAGGGAGTGGTGGCTGAAGCTTTCTTT. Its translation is CASSLLQGVVAEAFF.

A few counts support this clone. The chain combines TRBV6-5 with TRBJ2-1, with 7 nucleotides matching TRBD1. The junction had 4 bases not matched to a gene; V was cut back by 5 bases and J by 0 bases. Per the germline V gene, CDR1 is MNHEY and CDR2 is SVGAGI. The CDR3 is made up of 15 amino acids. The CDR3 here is CASSQDRSSYNEQFF. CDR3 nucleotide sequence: TGTGCCAGCAGTCAGGACAGGAGCTCCTACAATGAGCAGTTCTTC.